These 25 T cell receptor beta chains came from one sample sequenced in a study of tumor-infiltrating lymphocytes in primary liver carcinoma. Starting material of 500 to 600 ng total RNA yielded TCR beta cDNA via a constant-region primer. Slightly modified ARM-PCR served as the procedure for the TCR beta libraries. These libraries came from three rounds of nested multiplex PCR. The opening two PCR rounds, around 11 cycles each, paired TRBV1-TRBV30 forward primers with a C-beta reverse primer. TCRdb independently ran MiXCR on the multiplex PCR reads; one entry per CDR3 protein. The table records 150,000 to 200,000 distinct CDR3 sequences, around 81% of them present only once. Unsorted bulk tissue (20-30 mg) underwent RNA and DNA co-extraction. The sequencing sample was made of tumor tissue from primary liver carcinoma. The receptor set was obtained from a man aged 35-49 years with primary liver carcinoma and hepatitis B virus infection.

Comments on this clonotype: At one end, the junction sequence differs from germline, possibly due to a read error. The chain is built from TRBV6-1 and TRBJ1-6, with D unclear. Germline CDR1 is MNHNS and CDR2 is SASEGT. CDR3 length: 17 residues. The CDR3 DNA reads as TGTGCCAGCGGTGAACCACCGGGGATAGGGCGGAATTCACCCCTCCACTTT. This translates into CASGEPPGIGRNSPLHF.

Of note for this clonotype: Germline and junction disagree at one end, which may indicate a read error. V usage is TRBV29-1 and J usage is TRBJ2-7; D is unclear. The CDR3 has 14 amino acids. Germline values: CDR1 SQVTM, CDR2 ANQGSEA. The CDR3 nucleotides read TGCAGCGAAAAAGTGGGATTTCGATCATACGAGCACTACTTC. It is translated as CSEKVGFRSYEHYF.

Points on this clonotype: At one end the junction does not follow the germline gene, possibly because of a read error. This chain uses TRBV7-9 with TRBJ1-1, with 7 positions matching TRBD1. This CDR3 has 14 residues. Germline-derived CDR1 and CDR2 are SEHNR and FQNEAQ (reference sequence). The CDR3 DNA follows: TGTACCAGCAGCCCTACAGGGGCGAACACTGAAGCTTTCTTT. Amino acids: CTSSPTGANTEAFF.

This clonotype came up a few times. V and J are TRBV2 and TRBJ2-2, with a weak D call TRBD1 (5 bases). The CDR3 runs to 14 residues. The V gene lost 7 bases and the J gene lost 6 bases, with 15 bases spanning the gap. From germline, CDR1 is SNHLY and CDR2 FYNNEI. In DNA form, the CDR3 reads TGTGCCAGCATCCCGACAGTCACAGCCGGGGAGCTGTTTTTT. This codes for CASIPTVTAGELFF.

To note about this clonotype: This could be a read error, since a much larger clone is one nucleotide away. The CDR3 reads CAWKTPYTQYF. The CDR3 region has the DNA TGTGCCTGGAAAACCCCGTATACGCAGTATTTT. The gene calls are TRBV30 and TRBJ2-3; no clear D. The V end lost 4 bases, the J end lost 7 bases, and 9 bases lay between the germline ends. This CDR3 region has 11 residues. From germline, CDR1 is GTSNPN and CDR2 SVGIG (reference sequence).

Remarks on this clonotype: The junction departs from the called germline gene at one end, perhaps through a read error. The CDR3: CARSPGGSSTGTQYF. The CDR3 region has the DNA TGTGCCCGCAGCCCCGGGGGGTCTAGCACAGGTACGCAGTATTTT. The rearrangement joins TRBV6-6 to TRBJ2-3; TRBD2 agrees at 7 bases. Looked up from germline, CDR1 is MNHNY and CDR2 is SVGAGI (reference sequence). This CDR3 is built from 15 residues.

With respect to this clonotype: One junction end does not reproduce the germline sequence, and a read error may be involved. The genes are TRBV11-3 and TRBJ1-5, with D possibly TRBD1 on 5 matching bases. Per the germline V gene, CDR1 is SGHNT and CDR2 is YENEEA. The CDR3 spans 15 residues. DNA for the CDR3: TGTGCCAGCAGCTTATATCTGGGGGTGGTTCAGCTCCAGCATTTT. This translates into CASSLYLGVVQLQHF.

The V and J genes are TRBV6-5 and TRBJ2-7, with 8 bases that match TRBD2. The CDR3 is 14 amino acids. Germline V lookup: CDR1 MNHEY, CDR2 SVGAGI. With 7 bases clipped from V and 5 bases from J, the junction kept 10 bases outside the gene matches. The CDR3 DNA sequence: TGTGCCAGCATTCTGAGCGGGAGCATCGACGAGCAGTACTTC. It specifies CASILSGSIDEQYF.

Regarding this clonotype: Being one base from a much bigger clone, this may be a read error. The genes are TRBV7-9 and TRBJ2-7, with D unclear. CDR3 length: 13 amino acids. CDR1 and CDR2 from the germline V gene are SEHNR and FQNEAQ (reference sequence). The CDR3 is CGSSRGLRNEQYF. CDR3 coding DNA: TGTGGCAGCAGCCGCGGATTGCGAAACGAGCAGTACTTC.

The chain combines TRBV11-2 with TRBJ2-7, with TRBD2 matching 12 bases. Germline loops: CDR1 SGHAT, CDR2 FQNNGV. V lost 8 bases, J lost 1 base, and 12 bases stayed unmatched. The CDR3 is 17 amino acids. CDR3 in DNA: TGTGCCAGCCGACGAGGTCTAGCGGGAGGGTGGTCCTACGAGCAGTACTTC. This gives the protein CASRRGLAGGWSYEQYF.

Of note for this clonotype: Sequence at one end of the junction differs from germline and may be a read error. The chain joins TRBV29-1 to TRBJ1-2; possible D gene TRBD1, 6 bases. Germline CDR1 and CDR2: SQVTM and ANQGSEA. The CDR3 has 11 residues. In DNA form, the CDR3 reads TGCAGCGTCGGCAAGGGGGAAGGCTACGCCTTC. It specifies CSVGKGEGYAF.

Turning to this clonotype: One junction end does not reproduce the germline sequence, and a read error may be involved. The chain couples TRBV11-2 to TRBJ2-7; 7 bases are shared with TRBD2. The CDR3 is 15 residues long. Germline CDR1 and CDR2: SGHAT and FQNNGV. CDR3: CASSLGLGRSYDHYF. The CDR3 DNA reads as TGTGCCAGCAGTTTAGGACTAGGACGGTCCTACGATCACTACTTC.

As to this clonotype: A much larger clone sits a single nucleotide away, making a read error possible. The chain employs TRBV28 and TRBJ2-1; maybe TRBD2 (6 bases). This CDR3 contains 14 residues. Germline CDR1 reads MDHEN; CDR2 reads SYDVKM. V lost 10 bases to trimming and J lost 6 bases, with 19 bases between them. The CDR3 sequence is CANSSGLRFNEQFF. The CDR3 nucleotides read TGTGCCAACAGCTCGGGACTCCGATTCAATGAGCAGTTCTTC. The entire variable domain, with the rest obtained from reference TRBV28 and TRBJ2-1, is as follows: DVKVTQSSRYLVKRTGEKVFLECVQDMDHENMFWYRQDPGLGLRLIYFSYDVKMKEKGDIPEGYSVSREKKERFSLILESASTNQTSMYLCANSSGLRFNEQFFGPGTRLTVL.

Note on this clonotype: A read error may produce the germline difference seen at one junction end. The chain combines TRBV30 with TRBJ2-7; 7 nucleotides line up with TRBD2. Germline V gene data show CDR1 as GTSNPN and CDR2 as SVGIG (reference sequence). The CDR3 has 15 amino acids. CDR3 in amino acids: CAWSLQAAGTYDQYF. The CDR3 nucleotides read TGTGCCTGGAGCCTACAGGCAGCGGGAACATACGATCAGTACTTC.

A word on this clonotype: An end of the junction differs from the germline gene, which may be a read error. The genes are TRBV11-2 and TRBJ1-5, with D possibly TRBD1 on 6 matching bases. The CDR3 contains 16 residues. In germline, CDR1 is SGHAT, CDR2 FQNNGV. CDR3 sequence: CASSLEGGLANQPQHF. CDR3 DNA sequence: TGTGCCAGCAGCCTAGAAGGGGGATTGGCGAATCAGCCCCAGCATTTT.

Remarks on this clonotype: One end of the junction does not line up with germline, which may come from a read error. The rearrangement links TRBV5-4 to TRBJ2-3, with D possibly being TRBD2 (6 bases). This CDR3 spans 15 amino acids. From germline, CDR1 is SGHNT and CDR2 YYREEE (reference sequence). The CDR3 sequence is CTSRVVGLRGDTQYF. The CDR3, as DNA: TGTACCAGTAGGGTAGTGGGACTTCGCGGTGATACGCAGTATTTT.

The V gene is TRBV10-3, the J gene TRBJ2-5; D possibly corresponds to TRBD1 (7 bases). The J call may be wrong; the DNA end is better matched by TRBJ2-1. The CDR3 totals 14 residues. The germline gives CDR1 ENHRY, CDR2 SYGVKD. The CDR3 bases are TGTGCCATCAGTGCGACAGGGTCGGGAGAGACCCAGTTCTTC. Protein product: CAISATGSGETQFF.

In regard to this clonotype: Sequence at one end of the junction differs from germline and may be a read error. This CDR3 reads CSGGGSGSYNEQLF. In nucleotides, the CDR3 is TGCAGTGGGGGGGGGAGCGGCTCCTACAATGAGCAGCTCTTC. The chain is built from TRBV29-1 and TRBJ2-1; 7 positions match TRBD2. The germline CDR1 and CDR2 sequences are SQVTM and ANQGSEA. The CDR3 spans 14 residues.

Regarding this clonotype: One end of the junction does not line up with germline, which may come from a read error. The rearrangement uses TRBV12-3 or TRBV12-4 and TRBJ1-5; no definite D call. This CDR3 has 14 amino acids. The CDR3 loop is CATSFRLGNQPQHF. The CDR3 DNA reads TGTGCCACCAGTTTTCGGCTGGGCAATCAGCCCCAGCATTTT.

The V call is TRBV12-3 or TRBV12-4, the J call TRBJ1-2; 7 nucleotides align to TRBD1. The CDR3 covers 15 residues. V dropped 7 bases and J dropped 2; count of bases not matched to a gene: 10. CDR3 nucleotides: TGTGCCAGCACTCCGGACAGGTCCCTAAACTATGGCTACACCTTC. Its translation is CASTPDRSLNYGYTF.

The CDR3, as DNA: TGTGCCAGCATCCCCGCCCGAAGAACAGGGGACACTGAAGCTTTCTTT. Translated: CASIPARRTGDTEAFF. The chain joins TRBV7-9 to TRBJ1-1, with 7 bases lining up with TRBD1. Germline loops: CDR1 SEHNR, CDR2 FQNEAQ (reference sequence). The CDR3 loop spans 16 amino acids. The ends lost 7 bases at V and 3 bases at J; junction bases unmatched: 14.

A remark on this clonotype: Sequence at one end of the junction differs from germline and may be a read error. This rearrangement joins TRBV6-1 to TRBJ2-7, with TRBD2 identical over 7 bases. Germline V CDR1 and CDR2: MNHNS, SASEGT. There are 15 residues in the CDR3. CDR3 protein: CASTSCGSLTYEQYF. As DNA, the CDR3 is TGTGCTAGCACGAGTTGCGGGAGCCTTACCTACGAGCAGTACTTC.

In DNA, the CDR3 is TGTGCCAGCAGTGCGGGACAGGGGCAAAATCGGCTCCAGCATTTT. Amino acids: CASSAGQGQNRLQHF. The chain has TRBV6-1 and TRBJ1-5; TRBD1 matches 10 bases. Germline V CDR1 and CDR2: MNHNS, SASEGT. The CDR3 extends over 15 amino acids. V dropped 4 bases and J dropped 12; count of bases not matched to a gene: 12.

This clonotype was detected a few times. A much larger clone lies a single base off, so this may be a read error. This chain connects TRBV5-4 to TRBJ2-5, with a weak D call TRBD2 (6 bases). Germline CDR1 and CDR2: SGHNT and YYREEE (reference sequence). The length of the CDR3 is 14 residues. The CDR3 DNA is TGTGCCAGCAGCGTCGGGACTTTTCAAGAGATCCAGTACTTC. Translated, it gives CASSVGTFQEIQYF. The full variable domain, in which reference TRBV5-4 and TRBJ2-5 provide the parts outside the CDR3, is ETGVTQSPTHLIKTRGQQVTLRCSSQSGHNTVSWYQQALGQGPQFIFQYYREEENGRGNFPPRFSGLQFPNYSSELNVNALELDDSALYLCASSVGTFQEIQYFGPGTRLLVL.

Comments on this clonotype: The final CDR3 position lacks the conserved phenylalanine or tryptophan, pointing to a likely read error. This sequence joins TRBV11-2 and TRBJ2-7; possible D gene TRBD1, 5 bases. Germline V gives CDR1 SGHAT, CDR2 FQNNGV. This CDR3 contains 13 residues. CDR3 sequence reads: CASNLGARWEQYL. The CDR3 coding sequence is TGTGCCAGCAACTTAGGGGCCCGCTGGGAGCAGTACTTA.